The subject of this entry is one TCR beta chain. A few counts support this clonotype. The antigen it recognizes is unknown. Per-base quality was not reported, and no clone a single base away is much larger than it. The protocol used for the library was 5' RACE. The instrument was an Illumina HiSeq 2500. A second PCR of roughly 7 to 11 cycles was performed with a sample-barcoded 5' primer and a J-beta primer mix. Each TCR beta cDNA molecule received a unique molecular identifier from a template-switch 5' adaptor carrying 12 random nucleotides. Each sample yielded at least 3 million CDR3-containing paired-end reads. First-strand cDNA synthesis was performed from all RNA using the Mint cDNA synthesis kit, with priming by a TRBC-specific oligonucleotide. Following uracil-DNA glycosylase treatment, all cDNA underwent a first 18-cycle PCR with the universal primers M1SS and BC2_uni_R. From the authors' description of their analysis: Each sample was normalized by randomly selecting 1 million high-quality reads, each carrying a distinct molecular identifier. Instead of being binned into consensus sequences, reads with shared molecular identifiers were discarded. MiTCR, with a Q25 quality threshold and the strictest error-elimination algorithm, was used for CDR3 identification, clonotype clustering and error correction. A nonparametric unseen species model with Euler transformation was used to estimate lower-bound total TCR beta diversity. Using fastp trimming at Q25 and MiXCR clonotype assembly, TCRdb reanalyzed the public sequencing data and kept in-frame beta chains. All rows with the same CDR3 protein become a single entry with the most common DNA and genes. V and J calls and clone size were set by TCRdb, not the authors. Here the sample has approximately 730,000 distinct CDR3 sequences; about 48% occur a single time. The ten largest clones take up approximately 40% of the sample.

The donors were around 39 Caucasian individuals from Russia, aged roughly 6 to 100 years, who were systemically healthy. Each donor gave 8.5 to 10 milliliters of peripheral blood, collected into EDTA-treated Vacutainer tubes. Ficoll-Paque density-gradient centrifugation was used to isolate PBMCs, with at least 6 million per sample. Trizol reagent was used to extract total RNA from the PBMCs, yielding at least 6 micrograms per sample. For every donor, an aliquot of PBMCs went through flow cytometry to measure the percentages of naive CD45RAhigh/CD27high T cells. This sample is part of a study of blood T cells in healthy people across ages (dated by TCRdb to between 2014 and 2016). Background on the whole study: Template switching captured roughly one uniquely barcoded TCR beta cDNA molecule per two T cells in model experiments. The donors were split into four age groups: young (average around 15 years), middle-aged (roughly 40), aged (over 55) and long-lived (more than 80). Age-related changes in TCR beta repertoire diversity were measured in the study by deep sequencing normalized with unique cDNA molecular identifiers. The study analyzed two additional independent replicas of 1 million unique cDNA reads from the same blood draw for two donors, one aged 18 to 29 and one aged 80 or older. To avoid experimental bias, donors of different ages were distributed randomly across sequencing lanes. Study-level results and caveats: Because the CMV infection status of the donors was unknown, age-related changes in expanded clonotypes may potentially have been confounded. Estimates of total diversity from one million sequenced T cells were regarded as lower bounds and underestimates. Observed TCR beta diversity correlated strongly with the percentage of naive T cells measured by flow cytometry. Compared with the aged group, the long-lived group had more naive CD4+ T cells, fewer expanded clones and increased TCR diversity, a pattern suggesting age selection. Because profiling used bulk unsorted PBMCs, naive and antigen-experienced compartments could not be compared conclusively. As age increased, observed TCR beta diversity per million T cells dropped in a roughly linear way, and a significant reduction was already evident by age 40.

Reading the germline V gene (reference sequence) gives CDR1 LGHDT and CDR2 YNNKEL. Between the V and J ends, shortened by 1 base and 2 bases respectively, the junction contains 18 bases. Measured from the cysteine to the phenylalanine, the CDR3 is 17 residues long. The sequence is cut down to CDR3 DNA, 51 bases in frame from base 1. Sequenced: blood. This receptor was obtained from a man older than 75 in good health. The chain couples TRBV3-1 to TRBJ2-7; the D gene is possibly TRBD2, with 6 bases matching. The CDR3 protein sequence reads: CASSQAAFGREAYEQYF. The nucleotides are TGTGCCAGCAGCCAAGCCGCCTTTGGCAGGGAGGCCTACGAGCAGTACTTC.